The clone carrying this TCR beta chain was counted only a few times. The sample is drawn from a study of neoadjuvant anti-PD-1 for oral cavity cancer. The overall study: Patients without progression got a fourth dose around day 43.

The V end lost 3 bases, the J end lost 3 bases, and 11 bases lay between the germline ends. The CDR3 is 15 residues long. CDR1 is MDHEN and CDR2 is SYDVKM in the germline V gene. Sequenced by immunoSEQ multiplex PCR; TCRdb stores in-frame clones only, minus some. This sample yields under 15,000 clones, of which about four fifths are seen a single time; about 2.5% belongs to the top ten. The time point was: after neoadjuvant nivolumab, at surgical resection. The source material was PBMCs, sampled after nivolumab (anti-PD-1) treatment. The clonotype was recovered from a person aged 40 to 85 with oral cavity squamous cell carcinoma. The rearrangement joins TRBV28 to TRBJ1-4; D remains unclear. The CDR3 bases are TGTGCCAGCAGTTTCTTTGAAGGTTCTAATGAAAAACTGTTTTTT. It yields the protein CASSFFEGSNEKLFF.